The 24 T cell receptor beta chains in this list originate from one sample, sequenced in a study of T-cell reconstitution after alpha-beta-depleted transplantation in children. A TCRbeta library incorporating unique molecular identifiers was prepared. Each CDR3 protein gets one entry after TCRdb re-called the PCR reads with MiXCR. This table holds roughly 300,000 distinct CDR3 sequences, roughly 12% found once. This specimen consisted of peripheral blood, obtained 180 days after TCRalphabeta/CD19-depleted stem cell transplant. Receptors originate from a male patient between 2 and 9 years old who had a stem cell transplant for chronic granulomatous disease, so the T cells may come from the graft donor.

Many counts were recorded for this clonotype. A junction end diverges from the germline sequence, so it may reflect a read error. The CDR3 DNA reads as TGTGCCAGCAGCTTGCCCGACAGTTACGAGCAGTACTTC. This codes for CASSLPDSYEQYF. The chain links TRBV5-1 to TRBJ2-7; a possible D gene is TRBD1 (5 bases). The CDR3 spans 13 residues. Per the germline V gene, CDR1 is SGHRS and CDR2 is YFSETQ.

This clonotype occurred many times. The chain is built from TRBV3-1 and TRBJ2-1, with 11 bases that match TRBD1. Trimming at V came to 4 bases and at J to 6 bases, leaving 8 bases not matched to a gene. Looked up from germline, CDR1 is LGHDT and CDR2 is YNNKEL (reference sequence). This CDR3 contains 16 residues. This chain's CDR3 is CASSLNPGQGVNEQFF. As DNA, the CDR3 is TGTGCCAGCAGCCTTAACCCGGGACAGGGGGTCAATGAGCAGTTCTTC.

The gene calls are TRBV30 and TRBJ2-1, with D hard to call. Germline V gene lookup returns CDR1 GTSNPN and CDR2 SVGIG (reference sequence). With 3 bases removed from V and 4 bases from J, the gap between germline ends came to 16 bases. The CDR3 spans 15 residues. The CDR3 loop reads CAWSSPGPLYNEQFF. The CDR3 nucleotides read TGTGCCTGGAGCTCTCCCGGGCCCCTGTACAATGAGCAGTTCTTC.

This clonotype was detected ten times or more. Here the CDR3 reads CATSRGGLAGGSDTQYF. The CDR3 nucleotides read TGTGCCACCAGCAGAGGCGGACTAGCGGGAGGCTCAGATACGCAGTATTTT. The J gene is TRBJ2-3, the V gene TRBV15, with 14 positions matching TRBD2. The CDR3 sequence is 17 residues long. V lost 1 base and J lost 4; bases outside the gene matches: 4. The germline gives CDR1 LNHNV, CDR2 YYDKDF (reference sequence).

The chain employs TRBV30 and TRBJ2-7; D possibly matches TRBD1 or TRBD2 (6 bases each). V dropped 0 bases and J dropped 10 bases, with 10 bases sitting between them. This CDR3 spans 11 amino acids. Germline loops: CDR1 GTSNPN, CDR2 SVGIG (reference sequence). In nucleotides, the CDR3 is TGTGCCTGGAGTGTACCGGGGGCCCAGTACTTC. It codes for CAWSVPGAQYF.

Remarks on this clonotype: A much larger clone lies one base from this, so it may be a read error. The rearrangement uses TRBV28 and TRBJ1-2; TRBD1 might be the D (5 bases). This CDR3 contains 13 residues. Per germline, CDR1 MDHEN and CDR2 SYDVKM. CDR3 in amino acids: CASSLGPNYGYPF. CDR3 bases: TGTGCCAGCAGTCTGGGGCCTAACTATGGCTACCCCTTC.

This clonotype was observed many times. This chain links TRBV29-1 with TRBJ2-5; D is unclear. CDR1 and CDR2 (germline): SQVTM, ANQGSEA. CDR3 size: 13 residues. The germline V and J ends were trimmed by 3 bases and 5 bases, with 13 bases remaining between them. The CDR3 DNA reads TGCAGCGTTGATGGCCCGATGGGGGAGACCCAGTACTTC. Translation gives CSVDGPMGETQYF. The full variable domain, rest sourced from reference TRBV29-1 and TRBJ2-5, is SAVISQKPSRDICQRGTSLTIQCQVDSQVTMMFWYRQQPGQSLTLIATANQGSEATYESGFVIDKFPISRPNLTFSTLTVSNMSPEDSSIYLCSVDGPMGETQYFGPGTRLLVL.

This clonotype was counted many times. The V call is TRBV12-3 or TRBV12-4, the J call TRBJ1-2; no clear D. This CDR3 has 14 amino acids. The germline V and J ends were trimmed by 4 bases and 8 bases, with 17 bases remaining between them. CDR3 in amino acids: CASSSFTELYGYTF. CDR3 bases: TGTGCCAGCAGTTCGTTTACAGAGCTGTACGGCTACACCTTC.

Points on this clonotype: This may come from a read error, since a much larger clone is one base off. CDR3 sequence reads: CTSSRGGSKSNQPQHF. CDR3 DNA sequence: TGTACCAGCAGTCGCGGAGGGTCTAAGAGCAATCAGCCCCAGCATTTT. The J gene is TRBJ1-5, the V gene TRBV12-3 or TRBV12-4; D is undetermined. The CDR3 sequence is 16 residues long.

This clonotype showed up many times. The V and J genes are TRBV29-1 and TRBJ2-1; no clear D. The CDR3 length is 13 residues. Trimming stripped 3 bases from V and 1 base from J, with 7 bases between. Germline V lookup: CDR1 SQVTM, CDR2 ANQGSEA. DNA for the CDR3: TGCAGCGTTGAGGGTGGGTCCTACAATGAGCAGTTCTTC. Translated: CSVEGGSYNEQFF.

As to this clonotype: This may be a read error, as it is one base from a much larger clone. The rearrangement links TRBV5-1 to TRBJ2-4; D is perhaps TRBD2 (6 bases). Germline loops: CDR1 SGHRS, CDR2 YFSETQ. V lost 0 bases to trimming and J lost 7 bases, with 17 bases between them. The CDR3 totals 16 residues. The chain's CDR3 is CASSLGAGGISNIQYF. The DNA of the CDR3 is TGCGCCAGCAGCTTGGGGGCTGGCGGGATTAGTAACATTCAGTACTTC.

This clonotype was seen repeatedly, ten times or more. The V and J genes are TRBV9 and TRBJ2-2; the D gene is possibly TRBD2 (6 bases). CDR3 length: 14 residues. Trimming took off 4 bases at V and 4 bases at J, with 11 bases between the two ends. Germline V gene data show CDR1 as SGDLS and CDR2 as YYNGEE. The CDR3 here is CASSYSGTTGELFF. The CDR3 region has the DNA TGTGCCAGCAGCTATAGCGGAACCACCGGGGAGCTGTTTTTT.

This clonotype was observed many times. The rearrangement joins TRBV20-1 to TRBJ1-6; no clear D. Trimming left V 0 bases short and J 0 bases short, with 3 bases between. The germline V gene encodes CDR1 DFQATT and CDR2 SNEGSKA (reference sequence). The CDR3 has 14 residues. The chain's CDR3 is CSARDSSYNSPLHF. In DNA, the CDR3 is TGCAGTGCTAGAGACAGCTCCTATAATTCACCCCTCCACTTT.

This clonotype appeared a few times. CDR3 sequence (DNA): TGCAGTGCTAGAGATTTAGGGCAGGGAGAGACCGGGGAGCTGTTTTTT. This sequence encodes CSARDLGQGETGELFF. V gene TRBV20-1 combines with J gene TRBJ2-2, with D perhaps matching TRBD1 or TRBD2 (5 bases each). V was shortened by 0 bases and J by 5 bases, with 16 bases between the two germline ends. This CDR3 spans 16 amino acids. From germline, CDR1 is DFQATT and CDR2 SNEGSKA (reference sequence).

As regards this clonotype: It may be a read error: a sequence one base away is much more abundant. This chain links TRBV12-3 or TRBV12-4 with TRBJ2-2, with 13 positions matching TRBD2. The CDR3 consists of 17 residues. The CDR3 sequence is CASTKGLAGPNTGELLF. Written as DNA, the CDR3 is TGTGCCAGCACCAAGGGACTAGCGGGACCGAACACCGGGGAGCTGCTTTTT.

This chain joins TRBV11-2 and TRBJ1-6, with 8 bases fitting TRBD1. This CDR3 is built from 18 residues. With 6 bases clipped from V and 0 bases from J, the junction kept 10 bases outside the gene matches. Germline CDR1 SGHAT, CDR2 FQNNGV. Here the CDR3 reads CASSDRDRPSSYNSPLHF. The CDR3 bases are TGTGCCAGCAGTGACCGGGACAGGCCGAGCTCCTATAATTCACCCCTCCACTTT.

This clonotype was recorded at least ten times. Its ends do not fully match the called genes, so a read error is possible. This CDR3 is CASSFGSTDTQYF. The DNA of the CDR3 is TGTGCCAGCAGCTTCGGGAGCACAGATACGCAGTATTTT. The chain combines TRBV5-1 with TRBJ2-3; no clear D gene. The CDR3 totals 13 residues. Looked up from germline, CDR1 is SGHRS and CDR2 is YFSETQ. Full variable domain (missing parts from reference TRBV5-1 and TRBJ2-3): KAGVTQTPRYLIKTRGQQVTLSCSPISGHRSVSWYQQTPGQGLQFLFEYFSETQRNKGNFPGRFSGRQFSNSRSEMNVSTLELGDSALYLCASSFGSTDTQYFGPGTRLTVL.

In DNA form, the CDR3 reads TGTGCCAGCAGCTTGGAGGGCAGACGCGGGAGGAATGAGCAGTTCTTC. Translation gives CASSLEGRRGRNEQFF. The chain couples TRBV5-6 to TRBJ2-1; TRBD2 agrees at 8 bases. Trimming took 0 bases from V and 7 from J; bases not matched to a gene: 9. This CDR3 region has 16 residues. The V gene's germline CDR1 is SGHDT and CDR2 YYEEEE.

This clonotype showed up many times. The V gene is TRBV6-1, the J gene TRBJ2-7; D is ambiguous. The CDR3 has 11 amino acids. Trimming cost V 8 bases and J 6 bases, with 11 bases left between them. The germline V gene encodes CDR1 MNHNS and CDR2 SASEGT. The CDR3 coding sequence is TGTGCCAGCTCTGGAGTGGGCGAGCAGTACTTC. Translation: CASSGVGEQYF.

This clonotype was observed a few times. The chain has TRBV19 and TRBJ2-3; D could derive from TRBD1 or TRBD2 (5 bases each). This CDR3 has 15 residues. V lost 3 bases to trimming and J lost 5 bases, with 15 bases between them. Germline CDR1 reads LNHDA; CDR2 reads SQIVND (reference sequence). The CDR3 coding sequence is TGTGCCAGTAGTATTGAAAGAGGGGATGGAGATACGCAGTATTTT. Protein: CASSIERGDGDTQYF.

The gene calls are TRBV11-1 and TRBJ2-3; 8 bases match TRBD2. Losses at the gene ends were 4 bases for V and 1 base for J; bases not matched to a gene: 16. The CDR3 sequence is 19 residues long. Germline V lookup: CDR1 SGHAT, CDR2 FQDESV (reference sequence). DNA of the CDR3: TGTGCCAGCAGCTCTTACAGGGCGTGCGCGGGAGGCCGCACAGATACGCAGTATTTT. Its translation is CASSSYRACAGGRTDTQYF.

In its sample, this clonotype was seen many times. V and J are TRBV7-9 and TRBJ2-1; D is unresolved. The germline V and J ends were trimmed by 0 bases and 7 bases, with 7 bases remaining between them. In germline, CDR1 is SEHNR, CDR2 FQNEAQ (reference sequence). The CDR3 covers 13 residues. CDR3: CASSLALGNEQFF. The CDR3 DNA sequence: TGTGCCAGCAGCTTAGCGTTAGGGAATGAGCAGTTCTTC.

This clonotype was detected only a few times. This chain links TRBV5-4 with TRBJ1-6, with TRBD1 as a possible D gene (6 bases). Trimming removed 5 bases at V and 8 bases at J, with 17 bases between. This CDR3 has 15 residues. The germline gives CDR1 SGHNT, CDR2 YYREEE (reference sequence). The CDR3 loop is CASSSPGGHDSPLHF. CDR3 coding DNA: TGTGCCAGCAGTTCACCTGGGGGGCATGATTCACCCCTCCACTTT. Using reference TRBV5-4 and TRBJ1-6 for the parts outside the CDR3, the full variable domain is ETGVTQSPTHLIKTRGQQVTLRCSSQSGHNTVSWYQQALGQGPQFIFQYYREEENGRGNFPPRFSGLQFPNYSSELNVNALELDDSALYLCASSSPGGHDSPLHFGNGTRLTVT.

Many counts were recorded for this clonotype. V and J are TRBV4-1 and TRBJ2-1; tentative D call: TRBD1 (6 bases). The CDR3 has 15 residues. With 1 base removed from V and 8 bases from J, the gap between germline ends came to 15 bases. CDR1 and CDR2 (germline): MGHRA, YSYEKL. CDR3 coding DNA: TGCGCCAGCAGCCAAGTCGGGACACCAGTCCATGAGCAGTTCTTC. Its translation is CASSQVGTPVHEQFF.